The 5 T cell receptor beta chains in this list originate from one sample, sequenced in a study of T-cell memory formation after mild COVID-19. TCRdb fed the 5' RACE reads into MiXCR, producing one record per CDR3 protein. Here the sample spans 250,000 to 300,000 distinct CDR3 sequences, around 15% being singletons. Sequences were obtained from PBMCs or a T cell subset sorted from them (not recorded which). The receptors originated from a man aged 18 to 30 who had mild COVID-19 (a few samples of this study predate the infection). Cell type and time point are not known.

The sample holds many counts of this clonotype. The chain has TRBV5-1 and TRBJ1-1, with TRBD1 identical over 7 bases. Looked up from germline, CDR1 is SGHRS and CDR2 is YFSETQ. The CDR3 loop spans 15 amino acids. With V trimmed by 0 bases and J by 0 bases, 2 bases remained unmatched. The CDR3 nucleotides are TGCGCCAGCAGCTTGGCGACAGGGCTGAACACTGAAGCTTTCTTT. This codes for CASSLATGLNTEAFF.

The V call is TRBV5-1, the J call TRBJ1-1, with D perhaps TRBD1 (6 bases). The CDR3 extends over 15 amino acids. V lost 5 bases to trimming and J lost 1 base, with 15 bases between them. The V gene's germline CDR1 is SGHRS and CDR2 YFSETQ. CDR3 protein: CASRTTGGANTEAFF. The CDR3 DNA reads as TGCGCCAGCAGAACTACGGGGGGGGCGAACACTGAAGCTTTCTTT.

J is TRBJ2-7 and V is TRBV20-1, with D uncertain. CDR3 size: 14 residues. Germline CDR1 is DFQATT and CDR2 is SNEGSKA (reference sequence). The CDR3 bases are TGCAGCGCTACCCCGAACGCACTCAACTACGAGCAGTACGTC. This translates into CSATPNALNYEQYV.

This clonotype occurred a few times. The V and J genes are TRBV19 and TRBJ1-1; D might be TRBD1 (6 bases). Trimming pared 8 bases from V and 8 bases from J, leaving 6 bases between. Germline-derived CDR1 and CDR2 are LNHDA and SQIVND (reference sequence). The CDR3 runs to 9 residues. As DNA, the CDR3 is TGTGCCAGTGGGACAGAAGCTTTCTTT. This codes for CASGTEAFF.

The chain joins TRBV7-2 to TRBJ1-1, with 7 bases identical to TRBD1. The CDR3 runs 15 residues. Germline lookup yields CDR1 SGHTA and CDR2 FQGNSA. The V segment lost 2 bases and the J segment 4 bases; nucleotides outside the gene matches: 7. The CDR3 sequence: CASSLRGGSGTEAFF. The CDR3 DNA reads TGTGCCAGCAGCTTACGAGGGGGCAGTGGCACTGAAGCTTTCTTT.